Sequencing of this T cell receptor (beta chain) was carried out in a study of blood T cell repertoires in COVID-19. As for the study in general: COVID-19 samples from acute and convalescent phases originated in the United States, Italy and Spain. Sources were T cells, B-cell-depleted T cells, or PBMCs; the material itself was cDNA or gDNA.

Those enrolled in Seattle joined during active infection and were followed longitudinally afterward. Per the study methods: Reference gene primer amplification gave estimated nucleated cell counts. TCRdb's copy holds only in-frame clones and misses some; the assay was immunoSEQ multiplex PCR. The V and J calls and clone size come from that table; D and trimming were worked out from the DNA. The repertoire holds 250,000 to 300,000 clones, with roughly 89% as singletons. Sample: peripheral blood. The source is a woman in her 30s with COVID-19, enrolled during active disease.

The CDR3 sequence: CASSPNLGPITDTQYF. The CDR3 coding sequence is TGTGCCAGCAGTCCGAACCTAGGTCCGATCACAGATACGCAGTATTTT. V and J are TRBV27 and TRBJ2-3; D remains unclear. This CDR3 contains 16 residues. Trimming cost V 5 bases and J 2 bases, with 17 bases left between them. CDR1 is MNHEY and CDR2 is SMNVEV in the germline V gene (reference sequence).